Listed below are T cell receptor beta chains from one sample, sequenced in a study of OX40 agonist ivuxolimab in advanced cancers. Some clones are missing from TCRdb's copy, which holds only in-frame ones; the method was immunoSEQ multiplex PCR. The sample yields 85,000 to 90,000 clones, about 93% seen once. Sequenced material: CD4+ or CD8+ T cells sorted from blood, taken in a trial of the OX40 agonist ivuxolimab. The origin of the receptors is an adult with an advanced solid tumor such as melanoma, head and neck, liver or kidney cancer. CDR3s include the opening cysteine and the closing phenylalanine or tryptophan. A D gene is named only where the DNA matches it firmly. A clone size is listed for some rows: how often the clone was seen (once, few, many), or a class if it is expanded.

>TRBJ2-5|NA|NA|TRBV5-1
CASSLAEKETQYF
TGCGCCAGCAGCCTCGCGGAGAAAGAGACCCAGTACTTC
>TRBJ2-1|NA|TRBD1|TRBV6-1
CASSAGTGHYNEQFF
TGTGCCAGCAGCGCCGGGACAGGACACTACAATGAGCAGTTCTTC
>TRBJ1-3|NA|TRBD1|TRBV29-1
CSVGVTGGGNTIYF
TGCAGCGTTGGGGTGACAGGGGGTGGAAACACCATATATTTT
>TRBJ1-2|once|TRBD1|TRBV28
CASSLPYSNRGGYTF
TGTGCCAGCAGTCTACCCTACTCAAACAGGGGAGGCTACACCTTC
>TRBJ2-2|NA|TRBD1|TRBV9
CASSFGTGYTGELFF
TGTGCCAGCAGCTTCGGGACAGGGTACACCGGGGAGCTGTTTTTT
>TRBJ1-3|NA|NA|TRBV7-2
CASSLAPGAGNTIYF
TGTGCCAGCAGCTTAGCTCCAGGGGCTGGAAACACCATATATTTT
>TRBJ2-2|NA|TRBD2|TRBV2
CATGLAALGELFF
TGTGCCACGGGGCTAGCGGCTTTGGGGGAGCTGTTTTTT
>TRBJ1-4|NA|NA|TRBV28
CASSFGATNEKLFF
TGTGCCAGCAGTTTCGGGGCAACTAATGAAAAACTGTTTTTT
>TRBJ2-2|NA|TRBD2|TRBV5-1
CASSTSGQNTGELFF
TGCGCCAGCAGCACTAGCGGGCAGAACACCGGGGAGCTGTTTTTT
>TRBJ1-5|NA|NA|TRBV28
CASSLWSISSNQPQHF
TGTGCCAGCAGTTTATGGAGCATCTCTAGCAATCAGCCCCAGCATTTT
>TRBJ2-4|NA|NA|TRBV7-2
CASSLGRGAENIQYF
TGTGCCAGCAGCTTAGGTAGGGGGGCTGAAAACATTCAGTACTTC
>TRBJ1-4|NA|NA|TRBV4-1
CASSPGTDEKLFF
TGCGCCAGCAGCCCTGGGACGGATGAAAAACTGTTTTTT
>TRBJ2-1|NA|NA|TRBV7-2
CASSYGERSNQFF
TGTGCCAGCAGCTACGGGGAGCGGTCGAATCAGTTCTTC
>TRBJ1-4|NA|NA|TRBV28
CASSSLLGANEKLFF
TGTGCCAGCAGTTCCCTATTAGGGGCTAATGAAAAACTGTTTTTT
>TRBJ1-2|NA|TRBD1|TRBV6-4
CASSATGGQGYTF
TGTGCCAGCAGTGCCACAGGGGGCCAGGGCTACACCTTC
>TRBJ2-4|NA|NA|TRBV5-6
CASRSAAKNIQYF
TGTGCCAGCAGATCTGCGGCCAAAAACATTCAGTACTTC
>TRBJ2-3|NA|NA|TRBV2
CASSDWGRMTDTQYF
TGTGCCAGCAGTGACTGGGGGCGCATGACAGATACGCAGTATTTT
>TRBJ2-2|once|TRBD1|TRBV6-7
CASSYARDRGKPNTGELFF
TGTGCCAGCAGTTACGCGCGGGACAGGGGAAAGCCGAACACCGGGGAGCTGTTTTTT
>TRBJ2-2|NA|NA|TRBV4-1
CASSQTYPNTGELFF
TGCGCCAGCAGCCAGACCTATCCTAACACCGGGGAGCTGTTTTTT
>TRBJ1-2|NA|NA|TRBV2
CASRALPGGYGYTF
TGTGCCAGCAGGGCTCTTCCTGGGGGCTATGGCTACACCTTC
>TRBJ2-7|NA|TRBD2|TRBV19
CASSREEKQYF
TGTGCCAGTAGCCGGGAGGAGAAGCAGTACTTC
>TRBJ2-1|once|TRBD2|TRBV11-2
CASSLSGSLSYNEQFF
TGTGCCAGCAGCTTAAGCGGGAGTCTTTCCTACAATGAGCAGTTCTTC
>TRBJ2-2|NA|NA|TRBV30
CAWQTGNTGELFF
TGTGCCTGGCAGACAGGGAACACCGGGGAGCTGTTTTTT
>TRBJ1-6|NA|NA|TRBV6-5
CASSYNGNLNSPLHF
TGTGCCAGCAGTTATAACGGGAATCTAAATTCACCCCTCCACTTT
>TRBJ2-3|NA|NA|TRBV5-1
CASSLGLRDATDTQYF
TGCGCCAGCAGCTTGGGACTCCGGGACGCCACAGATACGCAGTATTTT
>TRBJ2-3|NA|NA|TRBV15
CATSSPLASDTQYF
TGTGCCACCAGCAGTCCCCTAGCGTCAGATACGCAGTATTTT